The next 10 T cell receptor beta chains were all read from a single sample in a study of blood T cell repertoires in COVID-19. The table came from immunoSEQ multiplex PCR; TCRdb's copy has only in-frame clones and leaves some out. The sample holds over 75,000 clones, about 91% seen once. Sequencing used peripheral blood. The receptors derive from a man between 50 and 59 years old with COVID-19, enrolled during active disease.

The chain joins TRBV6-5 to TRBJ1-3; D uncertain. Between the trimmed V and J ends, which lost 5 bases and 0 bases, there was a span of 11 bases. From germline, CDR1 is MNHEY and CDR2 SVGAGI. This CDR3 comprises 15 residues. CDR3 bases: TGTGCCAGCAGTCTTGGCGGGTACTCTGGAAACACCATATATTTT. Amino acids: CASSLGGYSGNTIYF.

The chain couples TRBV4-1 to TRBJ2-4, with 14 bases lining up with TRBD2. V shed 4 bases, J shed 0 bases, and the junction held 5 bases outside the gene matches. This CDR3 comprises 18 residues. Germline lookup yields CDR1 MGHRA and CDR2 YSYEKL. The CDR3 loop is CASSLGLAGGIAKNIQYF. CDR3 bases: TGCGCCAGCAGCCTAGGACTAGCGGGGGGAATAGCCAAAAACATTCAGTACTTC.

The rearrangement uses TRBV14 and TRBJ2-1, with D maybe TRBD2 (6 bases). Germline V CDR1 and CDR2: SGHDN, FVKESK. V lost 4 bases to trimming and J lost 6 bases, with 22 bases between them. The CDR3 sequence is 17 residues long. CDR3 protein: CASSPKFGSRYFNEQFF. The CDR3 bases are TGTGCCAGCAGCCCGAAATTCGGGAGCCGATATTTCAATGAGCAGTTCTTC.

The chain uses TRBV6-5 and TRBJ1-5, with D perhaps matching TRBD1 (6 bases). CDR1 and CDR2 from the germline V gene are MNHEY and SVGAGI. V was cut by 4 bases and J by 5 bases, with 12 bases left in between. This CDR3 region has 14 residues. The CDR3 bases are TGTGCCAGCAGTTTCAGGGGAGGGCATCAGCCCCAGCATTTT. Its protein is CASSFRGGHQPQHF.

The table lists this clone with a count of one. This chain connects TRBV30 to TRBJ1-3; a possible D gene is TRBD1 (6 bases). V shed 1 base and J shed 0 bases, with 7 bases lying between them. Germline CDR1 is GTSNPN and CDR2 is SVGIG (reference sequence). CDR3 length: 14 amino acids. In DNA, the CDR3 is TGTGCCTGGAGTGAAGGGGGCTCTGGAAACACCATATATTTT. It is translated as CAWSEGGSGNTIYF.

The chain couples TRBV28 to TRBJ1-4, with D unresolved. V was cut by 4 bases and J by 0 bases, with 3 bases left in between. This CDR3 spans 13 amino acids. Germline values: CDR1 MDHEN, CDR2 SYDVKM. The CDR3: CASSSTTNEKLFF. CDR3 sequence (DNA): TGTGCCAGCAGTTCCACAACTAATGAAAAACTGTTTTTT.

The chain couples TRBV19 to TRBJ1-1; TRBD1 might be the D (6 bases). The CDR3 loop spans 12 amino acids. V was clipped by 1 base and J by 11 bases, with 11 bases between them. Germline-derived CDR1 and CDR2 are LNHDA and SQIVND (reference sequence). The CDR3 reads CASSIVQGDAFF. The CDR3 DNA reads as TGTGCCAGTAGTATAGTACAGGGTGACGCTTTCTTT.

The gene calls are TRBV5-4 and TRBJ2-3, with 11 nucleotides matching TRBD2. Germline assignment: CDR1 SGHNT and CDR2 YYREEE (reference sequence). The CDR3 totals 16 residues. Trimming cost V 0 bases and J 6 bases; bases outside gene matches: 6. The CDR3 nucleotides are TGTGCCAGCAGCTTGGCTAGCGGGGGGATGTCCGATACGCAGTATTTT. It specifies CASSLASGGMSDTQYF.

In DNA form, the CDR3 reads TGTGCCAGCAGTGCCGATGGAGGGAAGGTGGTCACTGAAGCTTTCTTT. This translates into CASSADGGKVVTEAFF. The rearrangement joins TRBV5-8 to TRBJ1-1; D is uncertain. Germline lookup yields CDR1 SGHTS and CDR2 YDEGEE. V lost 5 bases and J lost 4, with 21 bases in between. The CDR3 totals 16 residues.

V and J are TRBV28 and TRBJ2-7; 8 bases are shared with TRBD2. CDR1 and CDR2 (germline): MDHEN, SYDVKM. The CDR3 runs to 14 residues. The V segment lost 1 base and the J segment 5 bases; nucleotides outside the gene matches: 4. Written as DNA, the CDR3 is TGTGCCAGCAGTTTATCGGCGGGGGGCAACGAGCAGTACTTC. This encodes CASSLSAGGNEQYF.